These 22 T cell receptor beta chains were all obtained from the same sample, sequenced in a study of T cell responses to AZD1222 COVID-19 vaccine. The repertoire was sequenced with immunoSEQ multiplex PCR; TCRdb's copy has only in-frame clones and lacks some. Among 100,000 to 140,000 clones listed, around 87% were seen once. The sequences come from peripheral blood, collected on day 0 of AZD1222 vaccination. These receptors were taken from an adult in good health.

The chain has TRBV3-1 (or the pseudogene TRBV3-2) and TRBJ2-1; D uncertain. This CDR3 has 14 residues. V lost 4 bases and J lost 9, with 16 bases in between. The germline V gene has CDR1 LGHDT and CDR2 YNNKEL (reference sequence). This chain's CDR3 is CASSPPGPWGEQFF. CDR3 sequence (DNA): TGTGCCAGCAGCCCACCCGGTCCGTGGGGTGAGCAGTTCTTC.

The rearrangement joins TRBV11-2 to TRBJ2-1; weak D call: TRBD2 (5 bases). The CDR3 has 15 residues. CDR1 and CDR2 (germline): SGHAT, FQNNGV. V dropped 5 bases and J dropped 3 bases, with 14 bases sitting between them. CDR3 loop: CASSPGLAGYNEQFF. The CDR3 DNA follows: TGTGCCAGCAGCCCCGGACTGGCGGGCTACAATGAGCAGTTCTTC.

The chain employs TRBV6-1 and TRBJ2-2; D is possibly TRBD2 (5 bases). The CDR3 is 14 residues long. The V and J ends lost 1 base and 5 bases respectively, with 8 bases between them. Per the germline V gene, CDR1 is MNHNS and CDR2 is SASEGT. CDR3: CASSEGRGTGELFF. CDR3 nucleotides: TGTGCCAGCAGTGAAGGTAGAGGGACCGGGGAGCTGTTTTTT.

The rearrangement joins TRBV27 to TRBJ1-5; 7 positions agree with TRBD1. V lost 2 bases and J lost 8; bases outside the gene matches: 3. CDR3 length: 13 residues. Per the germline V gene, CDR1 is MNHEY and CDR2 is SMNVEV (reference sequence). The CDR3 is CASSLQGGEPQHF. In nucleotides, the CDR3 is TGTGCCAGCAGTTTACAGGGGGGCGAGCCCCAGCATTTT.

The chain uses TRBV6-5 and TRBJ2-6; D tentatively reads TRBD1 or TRBD2 (5 bases each). There are 16 residues in the CDR3. Trimming stripped 2 bases from V and 2 bases from J, with 10 bases between. The germline V gene has CDR1 MNHEY and CDR2 SVGAGI. Here the CDR3 DNA reads TGTGCCAGCAGTTACGGCGAGGGGACTGGGGCCAACGTCCTGACTTTC. The encoded protein is CASSYGEGTGANVLTF.

This chain uses TRBV18 with TRBJ1-2, with D unresolved. The V gene's germline CDR1 is KGHSH and CDR2 LQKENI. The ends were cut back, 5 bases at V and 7 bases at J, with 8 bases in the middle. The CDR3 has 11 amino acids. The CDR3 protein is CASSDRVGYTF. In DNA form, the CDR3 reads TGTGCCAGCTCAGATAGGGTTGGCTACACCTTC.

The chain combines TRBV6-6 with TRBJ1-1, with a possible D match to TRBD1 (5 bases). Germline values: CDR1 MNHNY, CDR2 SVGAGI (reference sequence). Trimming took 6 bases from V and 7 from J, leaving 6 bases between them. The CDR3 extends over 10 amino acids. As DNA, the CDR3 is TGTGCCAGCAGCAGGGATGAAGCTTTCTTT. It is translated as CASSRDEAFF.

The chain is built from TRBV30 and TRBJ1-5; D gene uncertain. Germline V lookup: CDR1 GTSNPN, CDR2 SVGIG (reference sequence). The CDR3 covers 16 residues. V was cut by 3 bases and J by 3 bases, with 18 bases left in between. The chain's CDR3 is CAWRRGVGLINQPQHF. In DNA form, the CDR3 reads TGTGCCTGGAGACGGGGAGTAGGCCTAATCAATCAGCCCCAGCATTTT.

This sequence joins TRBV6-5 and TRBJ1-2; 8 bases line up with TRBD1. The germline gives CDR1 MNHEY, CDR2 SVGAGI. Trimming removed 2 bases from V and 5 bases from J; junction bases left unmatched: 7. The CDR3 has 15 residues. The CDR3 nucleotides read TGTGCCAGCAGTTACCAAGACAGGGGAGGGTATGGCTACACCTTC. It yields the protein CASSYQDRGGYGYTF.

V usage is TRBV19 and J usage is TRBJ1-2; 7 nucleotides match TRBD1. Trimming at V came to 3 bases and at J to 9 bases, leaving 10 bases not matched to a gene. The CDR3 extends over 14 amino acids. Germline CDR1 and CDR2: LNHDA and SQIVND (reference sequence). CDR3 in DNA: TGTGCCAGTAGTATTCGAGGGGGCTCGGGGAGCTACACCTTC. Encoded protein: CASSIRGGSGSYTF.

The chain combines TRBV12-5 with TRBJ2-2; D might be TRBD1 (6 bases). Germline V gives CDR1 LGHNT, CDR2 FRNRAP. V dropped 3 bases and J dropped 0 bases, with 14 bases sitting between them. This CDR3 region has 17 residues. The CDR3 region has the DNA TGTGCTAGTGGTTTCTGGGCAGGGGCCTCGAACACCGGGGAGCTGTTTTTT. This sequence encodes CASGFWAGASNTGELFF.

This chain uses TRBV6-5 with TRBJ1-5; D is possibly TRBD1 (5 bases). The CDR3 spans 15 residues. CDR1 MNHEY and CDR2 SVGAGI come from the germline V gene. V gave up 6 bases and J gave up 2 bases, with 14 bases separating them. CDR3 amino acids: CASRKGTGGNQPQHF. CDR3 nucleotide sequence: TGTGCCAGCAGAAAAGGGACGGGGGGCAATCAGCCCCAGCATTTT.

The CDR3 is CASTPGQNYGYTF. DNA for the CDR3: TGTGCCAGCACCCCGGGACAGAACTATGGCTACACCTTC. The V call is TRBV7-9, the J call TRBJ1-2; 7 bases match TRBD1. With 7 bases clipped from V and 2 bases from J, the junction kept 4 bases outside the gene matches. CDR3 length: 13 residues. Germline-derived CDR1 and CDR2 are SEHNR and FQNEAQ (reference sequence).

The chain carries TRBV19 and TRBJ1-1, with D possibly being TRBD1 (6 bases). Trimming removed 5 bases from V and 2 bases from J, with 15 bases in between. The CDR3 runs 15 residues. CDR1 and CDR2 (germline): LNHDA, SQIVND (reference sequence). In DNA form, the CDR3 reads TGTGCCAGTAGTGTCGTTGGGACACCCAACACTGAAGCTTTCTTT. Translated, it gives CASSVVGTPNTEAFF.

The chain joins TRBV10-3 to TRBJ2-1; 7 bases are a match to TRBD2. The CDR3 is 15 residues long. V was pared by 6 bases and J by 0 bases, with 5 bases of the junction left unmatched. The germline gives CDR1 ENHRY, CDR2 SYGVKD. The CDR3 spells CAISDTSASYNEQFF. The CDR3 nucleotides read TGTGCCATCAGCGATACTAGCGCCTCCTACAATGAGCAGTTCTTC.

CDR3 in DNA: TGCGCCAGCAGCCAATCCGGACAGGGGGCTTACGAGCAGTACTTC. Its translation is CASSQSGQGAYEQYF. The chain links TRBV4-3 to TRBJ2-7, with 11 bases matching TRBD1. J gave up 4 bases and V 2 bases, and 4 bases lay outside the gene matches. This CDR3 spans 15 amino acids. CDR1 LGHNA and CDR2 YSLEER come from the germline V gene.

The J gene is TRBJ1-3, the V gene TRBV18; a possible D gene is TRBD1 (6 bases). The CDR3 covers 16 residues. Germline V gene sequence: CDR1 KGHSH, CDR2 LQKENI. The ends were cut back, 3 bases at V and 3 bases at J, with 15 bases in the middle. Here the CDR3 DNA reads TGTGCCAGCTCACCCGTCCCGGGACAAGATGGAAACACCATATATTTT. Its translation is CASSPVPGQDGNTIYF.

The chain links TRBV30 to TRBJ1-5; 8 bases line up with TRBD1. The CDR3 length is 14 residues. J was trimmed by 3 bases and V by 2 bases; bases with no gene match: 3. CDR1 and CDR2 from the germline V gene are GTSNPN and SVGIG (reference sequence). CDR3 sequence: CAWSLGQDNQPQHF. CDR3 DNA: TGTGCCTGGAGTTTGGGACAGGACAATCAGCCCCAGCATTTT.

CDR3 sequence reads: CSVGHSGATDTQYF. The CDR3 region has the DNA TGCAGCGTTGGTCACTCGGGAGCAACAGATACGCAGTATTTT. The rearrangement uses TRBV29-1 and TRBJ2-3; maybe TRBD2 (6 bases). The CDR3 sequence is 14 residues long. Germline V gene sequence: CDR1 SQVTM, CDR2 ANQGSEA. Trimming removed 4 bases at V and 3 bases at J, with 14 bases between.

V gene TRBV29-1 combines with J gene TRBJ1-2; maybe TRBD1 (6 bases). Trimming removed 2 bases from V and 3 bases from J, with 16 bases in between. The germline V gene encodes CDR1 SQVTM and CDR2 ANQGSEA. The CDR3 totals 15 residues. The CDR3 here is CSVERTGRKDYGYTF. The CDR3, as DNA: TGCAGCGTTGAACGAACAGGGAGGAAGGACTATGGCTACACCTTC.

This clone occurred once. This chain connects TRBV2 to TRBJ2-4; D possibly corresponds to TRBD1 (5 bases). In germline, CDR1 is SNHLY, CDR2 FYNNEI. The V gene lost 2 bases and the J gene lost 9 bases, with 11 bases spanning the gap. The CDR3 runs to 13 residues. CDR3 bases: TGTGCCAGCAGTGAAAGGGGCCAGGGCATTCAGTACTTC. This codes for CASSERGQGIQYF.

Only a few counts were recorded for this clone. The chain carries TRBV24-1 and TRBJ2-5, with TRBD1 matching 7 bases. The V segment lost 0 bases and the J segment 0 bases; nucleotides outside the gene matches: 0. From germline, CDR1 is KGHDR and CDR2 SFDVKD. The CDR3 loop spans 15 amino acids. The CDR3 region has the DNA TGTGCCACCAGTGATTTGACAGGGGACCAAGAGACCCAGTACTTC. As protein: CATSDLTGDQETQYF.